One sample yielded the 30 T cell receptor beta chains listed below, sequenced in a study of T cells and Merkel cell carcinoma outcomes (dated by TCRdb to about 2020). The library was generated by the immunoSEQ multiplex PCR assay. In TCRdb, the immuneACCESS table is reduced to in-frame sequences with V and J assigned. These tables do not hold every clone; where another copy was compared, an unresolved V gene accounts for under half, and the others remain unexplained. For this sample there are 4,000 to 5,000 clones; roughly 92% appear just once. About 1.8% of the sample goes to the ten largest clones. The sample comprised tumor tissue from Merkel cell carcinoma. The receptors here all came from a human donor with Merkel cell carcinoma.

Points on this clone: An end of the junction does not agree with germline; a read error may underlie this. The rearrangement uses TRBV7-7 and TRBJ2-2; D uncertain. The germline V gene encodes CDR1 SSHAT and CDR2 FNYEAQ (reference sequence). CDR3 length equals 15 residues. The CDR3 sequence: CASSQSPANTGELFF. CDR3 sequence (DNA): TGTGCTAGCAGCCAATCACCGGCGAACACCGGGGAGCTGTTTTTT.

This clone was detected once. The J gene is TRBJ2-7, the V gene TRBV9; D is undetermined. V was clipped by 3 bases and J by 6 bases, with 10 bases between them. The CDR3 is 12 amino acids. The germline gives CDR1 SGDLS, CDR2 YYNGEE. The DNA for the CDR3 is TGTGCCAGCAGCGCCGACCTCGGCGAGCAGTACTTC. Translating it yields CASSADLGEQYF.

J is TRBJ1-1 and V is TRBV6-1; D unclear. This CDR3 has 15 residues. Germline V lookup: CDR1 MNHNS, CDR2 SASEGT. V was trimmed by 0 bases and J by 1 base, leaving 9 bases between them. CDR3 nucleotides: TGTGCCAGCAGTGAAGCGCTGTCAGCGAACACTGAAGCTTTCTTT. Residues: CASSEALSANTEAFF.

The V and J genes are TRBV6-1 and TRBJ2-6, with D unclear. There are 15 residues in the CDR3. Germline CDR1 MNHNS, CDR2 SASEGT. Between the trimmed V and J ends, which lost 4 bases and 2 bases, there was a span of 9 bases. The CDR3 nucleotides are TGTGCCAGCAGTGCCTCTGGGACTGGGGCCAACGTCCTGACTTTC. This gives the protein CASSASGTGANVLTF.

The rearrangement links TRBV7-8 to TRBJ1-1; D uncertain. V lost 0 bases, J lost 4 bases, and 15 bases lay in between. The germline V gene encodes CDR1 SGHVS and CDR2 FQNEAQ. The length of the CDR3 is 16 residues. CDR3 DNA: TGTGCCAGCAGCTTAGCAGGGAGTCCCTTGTCCACTGAAGCTTTCTTT. Residues: CASSLAGSPLSTEAFF. The complete variable domain, with remaining parts taken from reference TRBV7-8 and TRBJ1-1, reads GAGVSQSPRYKVAKRGQDVALRCDPISGHVSLFWYQQALGQGPEFLTYFQNEAQLDKSGLPSDRFFAERPEGSVSTLKIQRTQQEDSAVYLCASSLAGSPLSTEAFFGQGTRLTVV.

A single count supports this clone. The rearrangement joins TRBV9 to TRBJ1-4, with a tentative D call TRBD1 (6 bases). This CDR3 is 15 amino acids long. Per germline, CDR1 SGDLS and CDR2 YYNGEE. The V gene lost 4 bases and the J gene lost 3 bases, with 13 bases spanning the gap. DNA of the CDR3: TGTGCCAGCAGCAGATCCGGGACACCTAATGAAAAACTGTTTTTT. This sequence encodes CASSRSGTPNEKLFF.

The chain uses TRBV6-6 and TRBJ2-5, with D possibly matching TRBD1 (5 bases). V was cut by 8 bases and J by 3 bases, with 13 bases left in between. The germline CDR1 and CDR2 sequences are MNHNY and SVGAGI (reference sequence). This CDR3 contains 13 residues. CDR3 amino acids: CASGYRLKETQYF. The CDR3 DNA follows: TGTGCCAGCGGGTACAGGTTAAAAGAGACCCAGTACTTC.

The J gene is TRBJ2-6, the V gene TRBV19; D gene uncertain. Trimming pared 11 bases from V and 0 bases from J, leaving 17 bases between. The CDR3 is made up of 16 amino acids. Germline V gene data show CDR1 as LNHDA and CDR2 as SQIVND (reference sequence). This CDR3 reads CACRSGRSSGANVLTF. The CDR3 DNA sequence: TGTGCCTGTCGGTCGGGCAGATCCTCTGGGGCCAACGTCCTGACTTTC.

V gene TRBV5-4 combines with J gene TRBJ1-3; D gene ambiguous. Germline-derived CDR1 and CDR2 are SGHNT and YYREEE (reference sequence). CDR3 length: 16 residues. V was trimmed by 2 bases and J by 0 bases, leaving 12 bases between them. The CDR3 protein is CASSFQTSSSGNTIYF. The CDR3 region has the DNA TGTGCCAGCAGCTTCCAAACATCCTCCTCTGGAAACACCATATATTTT.

The chain has TRBV27 and TRBJ1-5; the D gene is possibly TRBD1 (5 bases). Germline CDR1 MNHEY, CDR2 SMNVEV (reference sequence). V shed 8 bases and J shed 7 bases, with 12 bases lying between them. The CDR3 contains 12 residues. The CDR3 DNA reads TGTGCCAGCGGAATGGGACTCCAGCCCCAGCATTTT. It encodes CASGMGLQPQHF.

This clone showed up just once. CDR3 sequence reads: CASMRSGANVLTF. The CDR3 DNA follows: TGTGCCAGCATGAGGTCTGGGGCCAACGTCCTGACTTTC. This rearrangement joins TRBV5-5 to TRBJ2-6; D is ambiguous. V was cut by 6 bases and J by 1 base, with 5 bases left in between. The CDR3 contains 13 residues. Germline lookup yields CDR1 SGHKS and CDR2 YYEKEE (reference sequence).

V is TRBV6-1 and J is TRBJ2-5; perhaps TRBD1 as D (6 bases). V gave up 2 bases and J gave up 5 bases, with 9 bases separating them. Germline values: CDR1 MNHNS, CDR2 SASEGT. The CDR3 spans 13 residues. The CDR3 here is CASSEHREETQYF. In nucleotides, the CDR3 is TGTGCCAGCAGTGAACACAGGGAGGAGACCCAGTACTTC.

The table lists this clone with a count of one. The CDR3, as DNA: TGTGCCAGCAGCTTATTGACTAGCGGGAGGGGGCGGGAGACCCAGTACTTC. It translates to CASSLLTSGRGRETQYF. The chain recombines TRBV7-8 with TRBJ2-5; 14 bases are a match to TRBD2. The CDR3 is 17 residues long. V was pared by 2 bases and J by 5 bases, with 7 bases of the junction left unmatched. CDR1 and CDR2 from the germline V gene are SGHVS and FQNEAQ.

The DNA for the CDR3 is TGTGCCAGCAGCTTACTAGCGGGAGGGCCTGGAAACTACGAGCAGTACTTC. Its protein is CASSLLAGGPGNYEQYF. This chain joins TRBV7-3 and TRBJ2-7; TRBD2 agrees at 12 bases. The trim removed 2 bases at V and 3 bases at J, leaving 8 bases unmatched. Germline V gene lookup returns CDR1 SGHTA and CDR2 FQGTGA. The CDR3 sequence is 17 residues long.

About this clone itself: The identical CDR3 is also encoded by other nucleotide sequences in the sample. The chain links TRBV9 to TRBJ1-2, with a possible D match to TRBD1 (5 bases). The CDR3 runs to 13 residues. The germline V gene has CDR1 SGDLS and CDR2 YYNGEE. Deletions cut 2 bases from V and 3 bases from J, with 8 bases between. CDR3 coding DNA: TGTGCCAGCAGCGTCGGAGGGGACTATGGCTACACCTTC. Its translation is CASSVGGDYGYTF.

The chain uses TRBV7-9 and TRBJ2-3; a weak D match, TRBD1 (6 bases). CDR3 length equals 13 residues. Per germline, CDR1 SEHNR and CDR2 FQNEAQ (reference sequence). V dropped 3 bases and J dropped 5 bases, with 9 bases sitting between them. The CDR3 sequence: CASSFAGEDTQYF. CDR3 in DNA: TGTGCCAGCAGCTTCGCAGGGGAAGATACGCAGTATTTT.

The chain combines TRBV27 with TRBJ2-1, with a weak D call TRBD1 (5 bases). The CDR3 spans 13 residues. CDR1 and CDR2 (germline): MNHEY, SMNVEV (reference sequence). The V and J ends lost 4 bases and 3 bases respectively, with 7 bases between them. The CDR3 DNA reads as TGTGCCAGCAGTTCAGGGTACTACAATGAGCAGTTCTTC. This translates into CASSSGYYNEQFF.

This chain uses TRBV6-5 with TRBJ2-1; perhaps TRBD2 as D (6 bases). V was pared by 8 bases and J by 10 bases, with 18 bases between. Germline V gives CDR1 MNHEY, CDR2 SVGAGI. The CDR3 extends over 13 amino acids. The CDR3 nucleotides are TGTGCCAGCCAGGTCGGGGGTCTAGGAGAGCAGTTCTTC. Amino acids: CASQVGGLGEQFF.

This rearrangement joins TRBV15 to TRBJ2-3; the D gene is possibly TRBD2 (6 bases). Trimming shortened V by 4 bases and J by 4 bases, and 15 bases separated the two germline ends. Germline V gives CDR1 LNHNV, CDR2 YYDKDF (reference sequence). The CDR3 consists of 15 residues. CDR3 in amino acids: CATSTGGDGADTQYF. Here the CDR3 DNA reads TGTGCCACCAGCACTGGAGGGGACGGGGCAGATACGCAGTATTTT.

The rearrangement uses TRBV5-8 and TRBJ2-5; tentatively, D is TRBD1 (6 bases). Germline V CDR1 and CDR2: SGHTS, YDEGEE. The CDR3 is 14 residues long. Trimming took off 4 bases at V and 0 bases at J, with 10 bases between the two ends. The CDR3 sequence is CASSTGTYQETQYF. DNA for the CDR3: TGTGCCAGCAGCACGGGGACATACCAAGAGACCCAGTACTTC.

V and J are TRBV29-1 and TRBJ2-7; TRBD1 matches 10 bases. In germline, CDR1 is SQVTM, CDR2 ANQGSEA. V shed 6 bases and J 3 bases; nucleotides not matched to a gene: 5. CDR3 size: 13 residues. The chain's CDR3 is CSVTTGGNYEQYF. The CDR3 DNA reads TGCAGCGTGACGACAGGGGGCAACTACGAGCAGTACTTC.

The rearrangement joins TRBV7-2 to TRBJ2-7; TRBD1 is a possible D gene (5 bases). Germline assignment: CDR1 SGHTA and CDR2 FQGNSA. This CDR3 has 16 residues. V shed 1 base and J shed 2 bases, with 15 bases lying between them. In DNA form, the CDR3 reads TGTGCCAGCAGCTTAGGGCGGTGGGGCCACACCTACGAGCAGTACTTC. This gives the protein CASSLGRWGHTYEQYF.

The J gene is TRBJ2-1, the V gene TRBV7-2, with 7 bases aligning to TRBD2. The CDR3 contains 15 residues. Germline V lookup: CDR1 SGHTA, CDR2 FQGNSA. The V segment lost 3 bases and the J segment 8 bases; nucleotides outside the gene matches: 10. This chain's CDR3 is CASSLSGVGVDEQFF. As DNA, the CDR3 is TGTGCCAGCAGCTTGAGCGGGGTCGGGGTCGATGAGCAGTTCTTC.

The chain is built from TRBV19 and TRBJ1-5; 8 nucleotides align to TRBD1. Germline V CDR1 and CDR2: LNHDA, SQIVND (reference sequence). V was pared by 7 bases and J by 3 bases, with 2 bases of the junction left unmatched. The CDR3 runs 13 residues. CDR3 in DNA: TGTGCCAGTAACAGGGGGTTCAATCAGCCCCAGCATTTT. Translated: CASNRGFNQPQHF.

The chain joins TRBV6-1 to TRBJ2-5, with D hard to call. From germline, CDR1 is MNHNS and CDR2 SASEGT. Trimming took off 6 bases at V and 4 bases at J, with 12 bases between the two ends. The CDR3 runs 13 residues. The CDR3 sequence: CASSLDRLETQYF. For the CDR3, the DNA is TGTGCCAGCAGCCTCGACCGATTAGAGACCCAGTACTTC.

This clone was seen once. The V call is TRBV9, the J call TRBJ2-2; TRBD2 matches 12 bases. The CDR3 runs to 17 residues. The V segment lost 2 bases and the J segment 5 bases; nucleotides outside the gene matches: 7. Looked up from germline, CDR1 is SGDLS and CDR2 is YYNGEE. CDR3 residues: CASSVTGLAGQTGELFF. The CDR3 DNA follows: TGTGCCAGCAGCGTGACAGGACTAGCGGGGCAAACCGGGGAGCTGTTTTTT.

This clone was seen just once. At one boundary the junction diverges from the germline segment, which might be a read error. The chain combines TRBV5-1 with TRBJ1-1; the match to TRBD1 covers 8 bases. The CDR3 contains 13 residues. Germline CDR1 is SGHRS and CDR2 is YFSETQ. CDR3 sequence reads: CASKTGENIEAFF. Here the CDR3 DNA reads TGCGCCTCTAAGACAGGGGAGAACATTGAAGCTTTCTTT.

The CDR3: CASRDRALGYGYTF. Here the CDR3 DNA reads TGTGCCAGTAGAGACCGAGCTTTGGGCTATGGCTACACCTTC. The J gene is TRBJ1-2, the V gene TRBV19, with unresolved D. CDR1 is LNHDA, CDR2 SQIVND, per germline (reference sequence). Trimming removed 6 bases from V and 4 bases from J, with 15 bases in between. The CDR3 length is 14 residues.

This clone was detected a few times. The chain carries TRBV7-6 and TRBJ2-7, with TRBD2 identical over 11 bases. Germline V lookup: CDR1 SGHVS, CDR2 FNYEAQ. V was pared by 5 bases and J by 2 bases, with 5 bases of the junction left unmatched. The CDR3 contains 15 residues. The chain's CDR3 is CASSPSSGRTYEQYF. The CDR3 nucleotides read TGTGCCAGCAGCCCCTCTAGCGGGAGGACCTACGAGCAGTACTTC. Filled out from reference TRBV7-6 and TRBJ2-7, the complete variable domain reads GAGVSQSPRYKVTKRGQDVALRCDPISGHVSLYWYRQALGQGPEFLTYFNYEAQQDKSGLPNDRFSAERPEGSISTLTIQRTEQRDSAMYRCASSPSSGRTYEQYFGPGTRLTVT.

V gene TRBV5-4 combines with J gene TRBJ2-5, with 11 bases identical to TRBD1. Germline lookup yields CDR1 SGHNT and CDR2 YYREEE (reference sequence). Germline trimming cut 4 bases from V and 4 bases from J; bases unmatched to any gene: 9. The CDR3 sequence is 16 residues long. The CDR3 spells CASSQGQGAQRETQYF. CDR3 sequence (DNA): TGTGCCAGCAGCCAAGGACAGGGGGCGCAACGAGAGACCCAGTACTTC.